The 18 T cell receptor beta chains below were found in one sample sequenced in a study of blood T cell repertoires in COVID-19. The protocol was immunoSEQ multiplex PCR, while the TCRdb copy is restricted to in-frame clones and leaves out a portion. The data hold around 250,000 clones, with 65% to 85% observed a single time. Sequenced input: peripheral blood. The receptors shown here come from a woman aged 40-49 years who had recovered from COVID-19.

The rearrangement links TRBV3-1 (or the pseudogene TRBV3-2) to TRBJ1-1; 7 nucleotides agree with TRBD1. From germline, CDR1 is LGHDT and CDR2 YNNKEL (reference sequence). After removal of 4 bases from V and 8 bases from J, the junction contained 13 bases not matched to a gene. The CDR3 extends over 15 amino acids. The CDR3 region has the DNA TGTGCCAGCAGCCCGCGACAGCCGGGACAGAGAGAAGCTTTCTTT. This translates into CASSPRQPGQREAFF.

CDR3 bases: TGTGCCAGCAGTTTAATGGGGGGACCCTATCAGCCCCAGCATTTT. It translates to CASSLMGGPYQPQHF. The gene calls are TRBV28 and TRBJ1-5, with D possibly matching TRBD1 (5 bases). V lost 2 bases to trimming and J lost 5 bases, with 13 bases between them. The V gene's germline CDR1 is MDHEN and CDR2 SYDVKM. The CDR3 covers 15 residues.

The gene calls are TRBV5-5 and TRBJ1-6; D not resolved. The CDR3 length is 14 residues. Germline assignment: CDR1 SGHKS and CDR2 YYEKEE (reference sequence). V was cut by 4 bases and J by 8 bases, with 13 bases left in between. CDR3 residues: CASSPDMRHSPLHF. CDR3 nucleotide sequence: TGTGCCAGCAGCCCCGACATGAGACATTCACCCCTCCACTTT.

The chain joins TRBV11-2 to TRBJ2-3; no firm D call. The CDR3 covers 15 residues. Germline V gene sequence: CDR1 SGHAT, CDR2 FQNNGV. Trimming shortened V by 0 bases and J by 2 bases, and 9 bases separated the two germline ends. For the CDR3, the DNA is TGTGCCAGCAGCTTAGAGCGGTTCCCCACAGATACGCAGTATTTT. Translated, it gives CASSLERFPTDTQYF.

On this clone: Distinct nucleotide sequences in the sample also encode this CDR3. CDR3 DNA: TGTGCCAGCAGTTGGGGGACTAGCGGACAAGAGACCCAGTACTTC. It yields the protein CASSWGTSGQETQYF. The rearrangement uses TRBV5-4 and TRBJ2-5; 11 nucleotides agree with TRBD2. Trimming removed 5 bases from V and 2 bases from J; junction bases left unmatched: 5. The CDR3 is 15 amino acids. The germline V gene encodes CDR1 SGHNT and CDR2 YYREEE (reference sequence).

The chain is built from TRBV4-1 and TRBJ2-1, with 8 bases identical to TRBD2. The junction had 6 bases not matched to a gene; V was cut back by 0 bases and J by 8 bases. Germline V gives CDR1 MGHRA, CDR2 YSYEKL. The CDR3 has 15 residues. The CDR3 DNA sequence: TGCGCCAGCAGCCAAGAAGGTAGCGGGGTCTATGAGCAGTTCTTC. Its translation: CASSQEGSGVYEQFF.

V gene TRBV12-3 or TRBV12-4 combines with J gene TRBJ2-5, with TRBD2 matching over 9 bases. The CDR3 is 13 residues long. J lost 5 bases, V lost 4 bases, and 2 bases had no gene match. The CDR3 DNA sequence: TGTGCCAGCAGTTCAGGACTAGCGGAGACCCAGTACTTC. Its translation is CASSSGLAETQYF.

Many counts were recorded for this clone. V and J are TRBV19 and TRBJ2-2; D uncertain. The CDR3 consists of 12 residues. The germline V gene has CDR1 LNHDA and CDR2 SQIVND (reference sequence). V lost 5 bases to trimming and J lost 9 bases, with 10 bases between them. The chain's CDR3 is CASSWQHRELFF. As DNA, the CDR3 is TGTGCCAGTAGTTGGCAACACCGGGAGCTGTTTTTT.

As DNA, the CDR3 is TGTGCCAGCAGCCCGGGGGGGGCAGGTGGAGAGACCCAGTACTTC. Translation: CASSPGGAGGETQYF. The rearrangement uses TRBV9 and TRBJ2-5; 8 nucleotides agree with TRBD2. The CDR3 runs 15 residues. In germline, CDR1 is SGDLS, CDR2 YYNGEE. V shed 4 bases, J shed 4 bases, and the junction held 9 bases outside the gene matches.

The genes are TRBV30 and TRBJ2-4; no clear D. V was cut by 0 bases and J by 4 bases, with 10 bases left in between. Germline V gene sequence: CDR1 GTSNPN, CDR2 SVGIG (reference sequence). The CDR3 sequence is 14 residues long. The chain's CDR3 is CAWSVGGAKNIQYF. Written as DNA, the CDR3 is TGTGCCTGGAGTGTTGGCGGAGCGAAAAACATTCAGTACTTC.

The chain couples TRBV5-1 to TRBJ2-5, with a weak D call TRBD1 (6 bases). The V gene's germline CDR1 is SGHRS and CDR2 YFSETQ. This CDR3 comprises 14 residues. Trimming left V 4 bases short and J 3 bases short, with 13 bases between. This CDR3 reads CASSINRAEETQYF. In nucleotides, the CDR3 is TGCGCCAGCAGCATAAACAGGGCTGAAGAGACCCAGTACTTC.

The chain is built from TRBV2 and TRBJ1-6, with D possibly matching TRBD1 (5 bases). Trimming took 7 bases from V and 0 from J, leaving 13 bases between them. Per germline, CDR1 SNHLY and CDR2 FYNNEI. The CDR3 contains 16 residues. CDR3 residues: CASKEPGDSYNSPLHF. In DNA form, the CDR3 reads TGTGCCAGCAAGGAGCCGGGGGACTCCTATAATTCACCCCTCCACTTT.

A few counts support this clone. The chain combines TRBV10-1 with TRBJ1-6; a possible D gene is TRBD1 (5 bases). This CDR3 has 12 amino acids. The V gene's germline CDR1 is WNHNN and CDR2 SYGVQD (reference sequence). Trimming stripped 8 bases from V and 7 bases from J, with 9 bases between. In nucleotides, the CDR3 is TGCGCCAGCGGCCAGGGAAATTCACCCCTCCACTTT. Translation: CASGQGNSPLHF.

The CDR3: CASSPNTRGTQYF. CDR3 DNA sequence: TGTGCCAGCAGCCCTAATACCCGAGGGACCCAGTACTTC. This sequence joins TRBV3-1 (or the pseudogene TRBV3-2) and TRBJ2-5; no definite D call. The germline gives CDR1 LGHDT, CDR2 YNNKEL (reference sequence). CDR3 size: 13 residues. The V end was cut by 4 bases, the J end by 7 bases, with 13 bases between.

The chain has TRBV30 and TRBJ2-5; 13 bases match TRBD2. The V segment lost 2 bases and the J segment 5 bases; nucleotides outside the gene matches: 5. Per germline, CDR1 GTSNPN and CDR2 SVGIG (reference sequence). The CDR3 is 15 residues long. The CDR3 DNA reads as TGTGCCTGGAGTCCGGGACTAGCGGGGCGGGAGACCCAGTACTTC. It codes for CAWSPGLAGRETQYF.

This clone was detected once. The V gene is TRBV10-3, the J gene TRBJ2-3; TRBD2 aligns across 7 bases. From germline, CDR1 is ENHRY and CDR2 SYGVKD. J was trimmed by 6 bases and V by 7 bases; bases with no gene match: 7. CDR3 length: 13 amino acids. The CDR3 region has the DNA TGTGCCATCAAGCGGGGTCCTCGGGATACGCAGTATTTT. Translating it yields CAIKRGPRDTQYF.

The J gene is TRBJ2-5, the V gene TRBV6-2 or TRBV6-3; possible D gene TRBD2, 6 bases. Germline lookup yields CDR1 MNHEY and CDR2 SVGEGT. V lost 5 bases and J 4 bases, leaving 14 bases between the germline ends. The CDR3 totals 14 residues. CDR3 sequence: CASSPRGNGETQYF. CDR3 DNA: TGTGCCAGCAGTCCCCGGGGGAACGGAGAGACCCAGTACTTC.

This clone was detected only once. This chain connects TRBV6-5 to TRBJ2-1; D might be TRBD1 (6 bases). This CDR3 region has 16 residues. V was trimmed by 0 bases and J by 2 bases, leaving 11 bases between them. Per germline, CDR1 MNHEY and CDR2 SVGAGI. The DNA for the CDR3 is TGTGCCAGCAGTTACTCAGGACAGCGAGCCTACAATGAGCAGTTCTTC. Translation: CASSYSGQRAYNEQFF.